A single sample is the source of the 13 T cell receptor beta chains below, sequenced in a study of T cell changes during pregnancy in multiple sclerosis. Here immunoSEQ multiplex PCR was the method, and the copy in TCRdb shows in-frame clones only, minus some. The sample carries about 79,000 clones, roughly 93% recorded once. The sequences come from peripheral blood, collected in the second trimester of pregnancy. The receptors come from a female donor in good health, enrolled as a control in a pregnancy study.

CDR3: CAWSNILDRLSNQPQHF. In nucleotides, the CDR3 is TGTGCCTGGAGTAACATATTGGACAGACTTAGCAATCAGCCCCAGCATTTT. The genes are TRBV30 and TRBJ1-5; weak D call: TRBD1 (6 bases). V shed 2 bases and J shed 0 bases, with 17 bases lying between them. Germline V gene lookup returns CDR1 GTSNPN and CDR2 SVGIG (reference sequence). This CDR3 contains 17 residues.

The chain employs TRBV7-9 and TRBJ2-2; possible D gene TRBD2, 5 bases. Germline V gives CDR1 SEHNR, CDR2 FQNEAQ (reference sequence). CDR3 length: 13 residues. The ends were cut back, 4 bases at V and 6 bases at J, with 9 bases in the middle. DNA of the CDR3: TGTGCCAGCAGCTCACTAGAGGCCGGGGAGCTGTTTTTT. This gives the protein CASSSLEAGELFF.

The chain carries TRBV5-4 and TRBJ2-7; TRBD1 matches at 10 bases. The CDR3 consists of 15 residues. V was pared by 5 bases and J by 5 bases, with 10 bases of the junction left unmatched. Germline V lookup: CDR1 SGHNT, CDR2 YYREEE (reference sequence). CDR3 loop: CASRAELTGGNEQYF. The CDR3 nucleotides are TGTGCCAGCAGAGCGGAGTTGACAGGGGGCAACGAGCAGTACTTC.

The chain is built from TRBV5-4 and TRBJ1-1; no reliable D call. This CDR3 comprises 11 residues. Germline CDR1 SGHNT, CDR2 YYREEE (reference sequence). V was clipped by 5 bases and J by 2 bases, with 4 bases between them. The CDR3: CASSINTEAFF. The DNA of the CDR3 is TGTGCCAGCAGTATTAACACTGAAGCTTTCTTT.

Only a few counts were recorded for this clone. V gene TRBV19 combines with J gene TRBJ1-3; TRBD1 matches 9 bases. The CDR3 extends over 16 amino acids. Germline V gene lookup returns CDR1 LNHDA and CDR2 SQIVND (reference sequence). Trimming at V came to 6 bases and at J to 2 bases, leaving 8 bases not matched to a gene. The CDR3 loop reads CASRPQYRGPGNTIYF. In DNA form, the CDR3 reads TGTGCCAGTAGGCCACAATACAGGGGGCCTGGAAACACCATATATTTT.

This clone is a singleton in its sample. The rearrangement links TRBV11-2 to TRBJ1-2; 9 bases are shared with TRBD1. Trimming cost V 5 bases and J 6 bases; bases outside gene matches: 7. The CDR3 runs 14 residues. Looked up from germline, CDR1 is SGHAT and CDR2 is FQNNGV. The CDR3: CASSTYRGPHGYTF. The CDR3, as DNA: TGTGCCAGCAGCACCTACAGGGGGCCCCATGGCTACACCTTC. Combining the CDR3 with reference TRBV11-2 and TRBJ1-2 gives the whole variable domain EAGVAQSPRYKIIEKRQSVAFWCNPISGHATLYWYQQILGQGPKLLIQFQNNGVVDDSQLPKDRFSAERLKGVDSTLKIQPAKLEDSAVYLCASSTYRGPHGYTFGSGTRLTVV.

This chain joins TRBV4-2 and TRBJ2-5, with D perhaps matching TRBD1 (5 bases). CDR3 size: 15 residues. V was shortened by 0 bases and J by 3 bases, with 11 bases between the two germline ends. The germline V gene encodes CDR1 LGHNA and CDR2 YNFKEQ. CDR3: CASSQDKQTEETQYF. CDR3 bases: TGTGCCAGCAGCCAAGATAAACAGACAGAAGAGACCCAGTACTTC.

J is TRBJ2-7 and V is TRBV7-2; D unclear. From germline, CDR1 is SGHTA and CDR2 FQGNSA. This CDR3 has 12 amino acids. The V gene lost 5 bases and the J gene lost 3 bases, with 8 bases spanning the gap. CDR3 nucleotide sequence: TGTGCCAGCAGCCCTCCGGTCTACGAGCAGTACTTC. Translation gives CASSPPVYEQYF.

The chain carries TRBV19 and TRBJ2-3, with 9 nucleotides matching TRBD1. The CDR3 consists of 16 residues. Germline CDR1 LNHDA, CDR2 SQIVND (reference sequence). The J segment lost 4 bases and the V segment lost 7 bases, leaving 12 bases of the junction unmatched. This CDR3 reads CASNQQGASGADTQYF. The CDR3 DNA reads as TGTGCCAGTAATCAACAGGGGGCGTCCGGCGCAGATACGCAGTATTTT.

J is TRBJ2-5 and V is TRBV9; 10 nucleotides agree with TRBD1. Losses at the gene ends were 4 bases for V and 4 bases for J; bases not matched to a gene: 7. The CDR3 contains 15 residues. Germline-derived CDR1 and CDR2 are SGDLS and YYNGEE. CDR3 in DNA: TGTGCCAGCAGCCCGGGGACAGGGGAACGAGAGACCCAGTACTTC. It encodes CASSPGTGERETQYF.

The chain employs TRBV5-1 and TRBJ2-6; no definite D call. V lost 0 bases and J 0 bases, leaving 7 bases between the germline ends. Germline V gives CDR1 SGHRS, CDR2 YFSETQ. The CDR3 sequence is 16 residues long. The CDR3 DNA follows: TGCGCCAGCAGCTTGGACGCTATCTCTGGGGCCAACGTCCTGACTTTC. It yields the protein CASSLDAISGANVLTF.

This chain joins TRBV7-8 and TRBJ2-3; D possibly corresponds to TRBD2 (6 bases). CDR3 length: 17 amino acids. Germline CDR1 and CDR2: SGHVS and FQNEAQ. V dropped 1 base and J dropped 2 bases, with 16 bases sitting between them. The CDR3 nucleotides are TGTGCCAGCAGCTTAGATAGTAGCGGCAGAAACACAGATACGCAGTATTTT. This encodes CASSLDSSGRNTDTQYF.

The rearrangement uses TRBV5-1 and TRBJ1-1, with TRBD1 as a possible D gene (5 bases). Germline V gene lookup returns CDR1 SGHRS and CDR2 YFSETQ. V lost 0 bases and J 1 base, leaving 13 bases between the germline ends. The CDR3 has 16 residues. The CDR3 loop is CASSLGGSDRNTEAFF. In DNA, the CDR3 is TGCGCCAGCAGCTTGGGGGGTAGTGACAGGAACACTGAAGCTTTCTTT.